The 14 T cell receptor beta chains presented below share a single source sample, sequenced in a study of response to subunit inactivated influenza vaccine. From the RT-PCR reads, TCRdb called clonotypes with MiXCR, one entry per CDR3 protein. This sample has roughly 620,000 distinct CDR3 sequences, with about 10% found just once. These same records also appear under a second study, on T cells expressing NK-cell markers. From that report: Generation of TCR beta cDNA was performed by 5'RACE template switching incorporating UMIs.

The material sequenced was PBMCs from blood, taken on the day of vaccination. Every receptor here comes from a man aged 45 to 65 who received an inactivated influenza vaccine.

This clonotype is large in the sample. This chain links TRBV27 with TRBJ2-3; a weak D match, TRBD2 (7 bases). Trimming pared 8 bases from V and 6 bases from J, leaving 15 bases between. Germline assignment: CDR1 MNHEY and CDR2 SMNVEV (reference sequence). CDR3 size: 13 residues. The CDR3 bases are TGTGCCAGCCAAGGGGGGGCAAGTGATACGCAGTATTTT. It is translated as CASQGGASDTQYF.

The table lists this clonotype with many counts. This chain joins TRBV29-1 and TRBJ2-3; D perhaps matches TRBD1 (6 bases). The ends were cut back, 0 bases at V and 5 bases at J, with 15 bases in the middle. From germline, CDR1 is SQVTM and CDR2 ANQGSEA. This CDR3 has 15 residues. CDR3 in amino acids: CSVEDQGSWGDTQYF. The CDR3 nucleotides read TGCAGCGTTGAAGATCAGGGGAGCTGGGGAGATACGCAGTATTTT.

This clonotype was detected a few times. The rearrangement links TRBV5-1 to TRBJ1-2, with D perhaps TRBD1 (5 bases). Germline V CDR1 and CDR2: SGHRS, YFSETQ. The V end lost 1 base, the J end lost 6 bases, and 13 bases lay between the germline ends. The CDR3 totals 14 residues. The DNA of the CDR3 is TGCGCCAGCAGCTTGATGGGGGTTGGTGATGGCTACACCTTC. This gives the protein CASSLMGVGDGYTF.

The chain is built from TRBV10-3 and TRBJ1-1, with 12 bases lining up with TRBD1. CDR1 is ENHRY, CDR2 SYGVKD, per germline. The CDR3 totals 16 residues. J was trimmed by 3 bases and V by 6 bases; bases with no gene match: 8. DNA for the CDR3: TGTGCCATCAGCGCCGGGACAGGGGGCTTTGACACTGAAGCTTTCTTT. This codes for CAISAGTGGFDTEAFF.

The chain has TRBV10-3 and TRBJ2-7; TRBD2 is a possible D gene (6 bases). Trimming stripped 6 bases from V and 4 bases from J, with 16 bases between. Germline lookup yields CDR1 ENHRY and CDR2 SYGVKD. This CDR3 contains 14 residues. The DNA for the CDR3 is TGTGCCATCAGCGGCTTGGACGGGAGTTACGAGCAGTACTTC. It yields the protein CAISGLDGSYEQYF.

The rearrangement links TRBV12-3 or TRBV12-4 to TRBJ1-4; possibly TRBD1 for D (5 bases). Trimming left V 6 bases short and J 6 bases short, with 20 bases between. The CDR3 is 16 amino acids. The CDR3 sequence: CASRPGLGTDDEKLFF. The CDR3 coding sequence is TGTGCCAGCAGGCCGGGACTGGGAACGGACGATGAAAAACTGTTTTTT.

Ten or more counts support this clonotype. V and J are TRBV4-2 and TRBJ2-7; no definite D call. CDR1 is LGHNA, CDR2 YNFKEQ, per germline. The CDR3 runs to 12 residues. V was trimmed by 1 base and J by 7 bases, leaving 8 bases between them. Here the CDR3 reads CASSQGPEEQYF. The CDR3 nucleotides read TGTGCCAGCAGCCAAGGACCTGAGGAGCAGTACTTC.

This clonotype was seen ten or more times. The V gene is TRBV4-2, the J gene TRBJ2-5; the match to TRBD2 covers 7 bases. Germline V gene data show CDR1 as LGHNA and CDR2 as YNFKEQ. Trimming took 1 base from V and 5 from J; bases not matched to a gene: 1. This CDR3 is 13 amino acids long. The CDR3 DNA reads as TGTGCCAGCAGCCAAGGGGAGGGGGAGACCCAGTACTTC. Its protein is CASSQGEGETQYF.

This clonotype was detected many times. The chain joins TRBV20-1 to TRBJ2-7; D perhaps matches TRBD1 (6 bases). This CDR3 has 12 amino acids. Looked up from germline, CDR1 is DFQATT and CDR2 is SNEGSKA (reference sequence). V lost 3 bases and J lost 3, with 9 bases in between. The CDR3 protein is CSASQGIYEQYF. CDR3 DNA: TGCAGTGCTAGTCAGGGGATCTACGAGCAGTACTTC.

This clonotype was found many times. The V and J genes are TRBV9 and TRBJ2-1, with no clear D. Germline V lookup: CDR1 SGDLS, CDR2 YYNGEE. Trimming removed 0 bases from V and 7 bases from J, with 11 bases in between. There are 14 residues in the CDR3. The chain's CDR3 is CASSVAGSLNEQFF. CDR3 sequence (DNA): TGTGCCAGCAGCGTAGCTGGCTCCCTGAATGAGCAGTTCTTC.

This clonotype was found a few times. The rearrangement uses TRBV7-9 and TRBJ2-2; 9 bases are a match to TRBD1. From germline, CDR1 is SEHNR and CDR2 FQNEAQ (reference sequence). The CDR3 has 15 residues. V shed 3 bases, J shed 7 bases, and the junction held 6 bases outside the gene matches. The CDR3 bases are TGTGCCAGCAGCTTTTGGACAGGGGACATCGGGGAGCTGTTTTTT. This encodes CASSFWTGDIGELFF. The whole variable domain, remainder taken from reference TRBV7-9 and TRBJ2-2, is DTGVSQNPRHKITKRGQNVTFRCDPISEHNRLYWYRQTLGQGPEFLTYFQNEAQLEKSRLLSDRFSAERPKGSFSTLEIQRTEQGDSAMYLCASSFWTGDIGELFFGEGSRLTVL.

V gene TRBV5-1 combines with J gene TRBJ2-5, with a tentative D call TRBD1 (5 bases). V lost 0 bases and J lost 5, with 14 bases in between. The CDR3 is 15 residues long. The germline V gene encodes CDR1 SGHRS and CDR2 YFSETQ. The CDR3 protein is CASSLVGQGSETQYF. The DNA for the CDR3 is TGCGCCAGCAGCTTGGTCGGCCAGGGAAGCGAGACCCAGTACTTC.

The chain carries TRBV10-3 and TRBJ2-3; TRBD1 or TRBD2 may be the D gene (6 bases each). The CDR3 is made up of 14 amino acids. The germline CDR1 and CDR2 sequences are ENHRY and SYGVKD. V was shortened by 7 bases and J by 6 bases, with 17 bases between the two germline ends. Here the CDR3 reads CAIKARGEDDTQYF. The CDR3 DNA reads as TGTGCCATCAAGGCTAGGGGGGAGGATGATACGCAGTATTTT.

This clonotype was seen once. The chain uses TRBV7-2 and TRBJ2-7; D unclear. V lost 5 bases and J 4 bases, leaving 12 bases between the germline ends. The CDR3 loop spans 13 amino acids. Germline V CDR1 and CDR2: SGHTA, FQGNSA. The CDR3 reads CASSPASRYEQYF. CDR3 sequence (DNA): TGTGCCAGCAGCCCAGCCAGCAGGTACGAGCAGTACTTC.